Listed below are T cell receptor beta chains from one sample, sequenced in a study of cytomegalovirus exposure and HLA in healthy donors. The protocol was immunoSEQ multiplex PCR, while the TCRdb copy is restricted to in-frame clones and leaves out a portion. The sample includes approximately 54,000 clones, over 85% of them seen just once. The sequenced sample consisted of PBMCs. Source of these receptors: a woman aged 18-29 years in good health and CMV-seropositive. CDR3s include the opening cysteine and the closing phenylalanine or tryptophan. Fields, in order: CDR3 protein, CDR3 DNA, clone size, V gene, CDR3 length, J gene, D gene. D genes are given only for firm matches. Not every row has a clone size; where given, it reads once, few, many or a size class.

CDR3aa: CASSMGTGLDGYTF; CDR3nt: TGTGCCAGTAGTATGGGGACAGGGTTGGATGGCTACACCTTC; abundance: -; v_gene: TRBV19; len: 14; j_gene: TRBJ1-2; d_gene: TRBD1
CDR3aa: CASSLEGGDEKLFF; CDR3nt: TGTGCCAGCAGCTTAGAAGGGGGGGATGAAAAACTGTTTTTT; abundance: -; v_gene: TRBV7-2; len: 14; j_gene: TRBJ1-4; d_gene: -
CDR3aa: CASRRDRADGELFF; CDR3nt: TGCGCCAGCAGAAGGGACAGGGCTGACGGGGAGCTGTTTTTT; abundance: -; v_gene: TRBV5-1; len: 14; j_gene: TRBJ2-2; d_gene: TRBD1
CDR3aa: CASSRTGGLSNQPQHF; CDR3nt: TGTGCCAGCAGCCGTACAGGGGGCCTAAGCAATCAGCCCCAGCATTTT; abundance: -; v_gene: TRBV6-7; len: 16; j_gene: TRBJ1-5; d_gene: TRBD1
CDR3aa: CASSFRGALGEQFF; CDR3nt: TGTGCCAGCAGTTTCCGGGGGGCTTTGGGTGAGCAGTTCTTC; abundance: -; v_gene: TRBV6-5; len: 14; j_gene: TRBJ2-1; d_gene: -
CDR3aa: CASSWTGSANYGYTF; CDR3nt: TGTGCCAGCAGCTGGACAGGAAGTGCCAACTATGGCTACACCTTC; abundance: -; v_gene: TRBV7-2; len: 15; j_gene: TRBJ1-2; d_gene: TRBD1
CDR3aa: CASSFGDYNEQFF; CDR3nt: TGCGCCAGCAGCTTCGGGGACTACAATGAGCAGTTCTTC; abundance: -; v_gene: TRBV5-1; len: 13; j_gene: TRBJ2-1; d_gene: -
CDR3aa: CASSVGVAGGSQETQYF; CDR3nt: TGTGCCAGCAGCGTAGGAGTTGCGGGGGGGTCCCAAGAGACCCAGTACTTC; abundance: once; v_gene: TRBV9; len: 17; j_gene: TRBJ2-5; d_gene: TRBD2
CDR3aa: CASSQEVTGSTGELFF; CDR3nt: TGTGCCAGCAGCCAAGAGGTGACAGGGTCCACCGGGGAGCTGTTTTTT; abundance: -; v_gene: TRBV4-2; len: 16; j_gene: TRBJ2-2; d_gene: TRBD1
CDR3aa: CSVPGWGGELFF; CDR3nt: TGCAGCGTTCCAGGGTGGGGCGGGGAGCTGTTTTTT; abundance: -; v_gene: TRBV29-1; len: 12; j_gene: TRBJ2-2; d_gene: -
CDR3aa: CASRRDSWEKLFF; CDR3nt: TGTGCCAGCAGAAGGGACAGTTGGGAAAAACTGTTTTTT; abundance: -; v_gene: TRBV28; len: 13; j_gene: TRBJ1-4; d_gene: TRBD1
CDR3aa: CASKTGYNQPQHF; CDR3nt: TGTGCCAGCAAGACAGGGTATAATCAGCCCCAGCATTTT; abundance: -; v_gene: TRBV6-1; len: 13; j_gene: TRBJ1-5; d_gene: TRBD1
CDR3aa: CASSNDNRYHGYTF; CDR3nt: TGTGCCAGCAGCAATGACAACAGGTACCACGGCTACACCTTC; abundance: -; v_gene: TRBV7-9; len: 14; j_gene: TRBJ1-2; d_gene: -
CDR3aa: CASSYSREGHEQYF; CDR3nt: TGTGCCAGCAGTTACTCCAGGGAGGGTCACGAGCAGTACTTC; abundance: once; v_gene: TRBV6-5; len: 14; j_gene: TRBJ2-7; d_gene: TRBD2
CDR3aa: CAISESTGTINYGYTF; CDR3nt: TGTGCCATCAGTGAAAGCACCGGGACAATTAACTATGGCTACACCTTC; abundance: -; v_gene: TRBV10-3; len: 16; j_gene: TRBJ1-2; d_gene: -
CDR3aa: CATSISRVMDNEQFF; CDR3nt: TGTGCCACCAGCATTTCCAGGGTGATGGACAATGAGCAGTTCTTC; abundance: -; v_gene: TRBV15; len: 15; j_gene: TRBJ2-1; d_gene: -
CDR3aa: CASSLDPGTDTQYF; CDR3nt: TGCGCCAGCAGCTTGGATCCAGGCACAGATACGCAGTATTTT; abundance: -; v_gene: TRBV5-1; len: 14; j_gene: TRBJ2-3; d_gene: -
CDR3aa: CASSQDGTGMGYGYTF; CDR3nt: TGCGCCAGCAGCCAAGACGGGACAGGGATGGGCTATGGCTACACCTTC; abundance: -; v_gene: TRBV4-1; len: 16; j_gene: TRBJ1-2; d_gene: TRBD1
CDR3aa: CASSLFAEGHYGYTF; CDR3nt: TGTGCCAGCAGCTTATTCGCCGAGGGCCACTATGGCTACACCTTC; abundance: -; v_gene: TRBV7-9; len: 15; j_gene: TRBJ1-2; d_gene: -
CDR3aa: CASSLVELYGYTF; CDR3nt: TGTGCCAGCAGTTTGGTAGAGCTTTATGGCTACACCTTC; abundance: -; v_gene: TRBV6-1; len: 13; j_gene: TRBJ1-2; d_gene: -
CDR3aa: CASSYDRVSNSPLHF; CDR3nt: TGTGCCAGCAGTTATGACAGGGTTTCTAATTCACCCCTCCACTTT; abundance: -; v_gene: TRBV2; len: 15; j_gene: TRBJ1-6; d_gene: TRBD1
CDR3aa: CASSLGTGGEQYF; CDR3nt: TGTGCCAGCAGTTTAGGGACAGGGGGCGAGCAGTACTTC; abundance: -; v_gene: TRBV28; len: 13; j_gene: TRBJ2-7; d_gene: TRBD1